This paragraph reports one T cell receptor (beta chain). Its antigen is not identified. Method: immunoSEQ multiplex PCR; TCRdb's copy keeps in-frame clones and lacks some. The sample records 35,000 to 50,000 clones, 80% to 95% being singletons. The sample originates from a study of cytomegalovirus exposure and HLA in healthy donors. Study-level points and caveats: Confirmation in vitro established that three CMV-associated chains were specific for CMV antigens. The classifier was said to identify cytomegalovirus status with high specificity and sensitivity.

V gave up 6 bases and J gave up 4 bases; unmatched junction bases: 7. This CDR3 has 15 amino acids. Germline CDR1 reads MNHEY; CDR2 reads SVGAGI. Material for sequencing was PBMCs. This rearrangement joins TRBV6-5 to TRBJ1-4; 8 bases match TRBD1. The source is a man between 18 and 29 years old in good health and CMV-seronegative. This CDR3 is CASSSLGQGNEKLFF. The CDR3, as DNA: TGTGCCAGCAGCAGCCTCGGACAGGGTAATGAAAAACTGTTTTTT.